This T cell receptor (beta chain) was profiled in a study of shared clonotypes between healthy human individuals. Points from the study as a whole: It was the non-shared clonotypes that had lower generation probabilities than clonotypes shared by all four donors.

V was pared by 6 bases and J by 4 bases, with 6 bases of the junction left unmatched. In germline, CDR1 is SQVTM, CDR2 ANQGSEA. The CDR3 sequence is 13 residues long. About this clone: Its matching antigen is unknown.

A 200 ng quantity of DNA, tens of thousands of T cell genomes, went into the sorted-subset replicate PCRs. TCRdb's table, derived via immunoSEQ multiplex PCR, lists solely in-frame clones and lacks some. The table shows roughly 2 million clones, with roughly 94% occurring only once. This clonotype originated in a man between 18 and 35 years old in good health. This chain links TRBV29-1 with TRBJ2-5, with 9 nucleotides matching TRBD1. Sequencing was carried out using naive CD4+ T cells sorted from blood. Sample subset: CD45RA+ positively selected. The CDR3 region has the DNA TGCAGCGTAGCGGCGACAGGGGGAGAGACCCAGTACTTC. Translated, it gives CSVAATGGETQYF.